The entry below describes one T cell receptor (beta chain). As the method for making TCR beta libraries, quantitative 5'-RACE with molecular barcodes was used. TCRdb called the 5' RACE reads again in MiXCR, with one record for every CDR3 protein. The data contain 200,000 to 250,000 distinct CDR3 sequences, under 12% of them singletons. This record comes from a study of CD8 T cells in ankylosing spondylitis. The CDR3 runs 12 residues. V was pared by 2 bases and J by 5 bases, with 9 bases between. Germline V gene lookup returns CDR1 DFQATT and CDR2 SNEGSKA (reference sequence). Sequencing was carried out using blood, either unsorted or a sorted T cell fraction (not recorded which). The source of this sequence is a male donor with ankylosing spondylitis or in good health (not recorded which). This rearrangement joins TRBV20-1 to TRBJ2-5, with D tentatively TRBD1 or TRBD2 (5 bases each). The CDR3 loop is CSARRGAETQYF. The CDR3 nucleotides read TGCAGTGCTAGAAGGGGAGCGGAGACCCAGTACTTC.